Below are 31 T cell receptor beta chains sequenced from a single sample in a study of blood T cell repertoires in COVID-19. The assay was immunoSEQ multiplex PCR, and TCRdb's table has in-frame clones only and misses some. The sample yields some 330,000 clones, 87% seen once. Specimen: PBMCs or T cells enriched from blood (not recorded which). All receptors come from a man in his forties in a cohort exposed to, infected with or recovered from COVID-19 (not recorded which).

The chain couples TRBV29-1 to TRBJ2-5; D may be TRBD2 (5 bases). The germline CDR1 and CDR2 sequences are SQVTM and ANQGSEA. The CDR3 contains 12 residues. V lost 7 bases and J lost 1, with 10 bases in between. The CDR3 loop reads CSARAGQETQYF. CDR3 coding DNA: TGCAGCGCGAGGGCGGGCCAAGAGACCCAGTACTTC.

This clone has only one observation. The chain employs TRBV6-5 and TRBJ1-1; 9 positions agree with TRBD1. V was clipped by 6 bases and J by 8 bases; unmatched bases: 13. Germline V gene lookup returns CDR1 MNHEY and CDR2 SVGAGI. CDR3 size: 15 residues. This chain's CDR3 is CASSATGGAATEAFF. The CDR3 DNA reads TGTGCCAGCAGCGCTACAGGGGGCGCGGCGACCGAAGCTTTCTTT.

This clone was observed once. The chain is built from TRBV11-3 and TRBJ1-1, with a possible D match to TRBD1 (6 bases). With 5 bases removed from V and 0 bases from J, the gap between germline ends came to 7 bases. CDR3 length equals 13 residues. Germline CDR1 is SGHNT and CDR2 is YENEEA. The CDR3 protein is CASSQGLNTEAFF. The CDR3 bases are TGTGCCAGCAGCCAGGGGTTGAACACTGAAGCTTTCTTT.

The J gene is TRBJ1-5, the V gene TRBV6-1; possible D gene TRBD1, 5 bases. V dropped 0 bases and J dropped 7 bases, with 10 bases sitting between them. From germline, CDR1 is MNHNS and CDR2 SASEGT. The CDR3 totals 14 residues. CDR3 bases: TGTGCCAGCAGTGAAGCGGGGCGGAAGCAGCCCCAGCATTTT. The encoded protein is CASSEAGRKQPQHF.

The genes are TRBV5-1 and TRBJ2-1; possible D gene TRBD1, 6 bases. Per germline, CDR1 SGHRS and CDR2 YFSETQ. V shed 5 bases and J shed 5 bases, with 14 bases lying between them. This CDR3 has 14 residues. As DNA, the CDR3 is TGCGCCAGCAGTTGGCAGGGGTTTGACAATGAGCAGTTCTTC. Translation gives CASSWQGFDNEQFF.

The chain has TRBV6-5 and TRBJ2-2, with 9 bases fitting TRBD2. This CDR3 region has 15 residues. The V gene end was trimmed by 4 bases and the J gene end by 3 bases; junction bases not matched to a gene: 3. CDR1 and CDR2 (germline): MNHEY, SVGAGI. As DNA, the CDR3 is TGTGCCAGCAGTTCTATAGCGGGAGACACCGGGGAGCTGTTTTTT. It is translated as CASSSIAGDTGELFF.

The rearrangement links TRBV24-1 to TRBJ1-2; 9 bases map to TRBD1. Unmatched junction bases numbered 6, after V lost 3 bases and J lost 5 bases. This CDR3 is built from 15 residues. Germline V gene lookup returns CDR1 KGHDR and CDR2 SFDVKD. The CDR3 nucleotides are TGTGCCACCAGTGATGCCTCCGGGACAGGGTATGGCTACACCTTC. This gives the protein CATSDASGTGYGYTF.

The chain uses TRBV6-1 and TRBJ2-6; 7 bases line up with TRBD1. The CDR3 consists of 15 residues. The germline V gene has CDR1 MNHNS and CDR2 SASEGT. The trim removed 3 bases at V and 4 bases at J, leaving 3 bases unmatched. The CDR3 region is CASSDGTAGANVLTF. CDR3 in DNA: TGTGCCAGCAGTGACGGGACAGCCGGGGCCAACGTCCTGACTTTC.

The gene calls are TRBV7-9 and TRBJ2-7; 9 bases are shared with TRBD1. From germline, CDR1 is SEHNR and CDR2 FQNEAQ (reference sequence). The CDR3 is 14 amino acids. V lost 1 base and J lost 6; bases outside the gene matches: 4. The CDR3 DNA sequence: TGTGCCAGCAGCTTAGGACAGGGGGTGGGCGAGCAGTACTTC. Its protein is CASSLGQGVGEQYF. The whole variable domain, remainder taken from reference TRBV7-9 and TRBJ2-7, is DTGVSQNPRHKITKRGQNVTFRCDPISEHNRLYWYRQTLGQGPEFLTYFQNEAQLEKSRLLSDRFSAERPKGSFSTLEIQRTEQGDSAMYLCASSLGQGVGEQYFGPGTRLTVT.

This sequence joins TRBV28 and TRBJ1-2, with 10 positions matching TRBD1. The CDR3 is 13 amino acids. Germline assignment: CDR1 MDHEN and CDR2 SYDVKM. V lost 4 bases to trimming and J lost 7 bases; unmatched junction nucleotides: 3. CDR3 DNA sequence: TGTGCCAGCAGTTCCGGACAGGGGGGTGGCTACACCTTC. It translates to CASSSGQGGGYTF.

The V call is TRBV9, the J call TRBJ1-2; TRBD1 might be the D (5 bases). This CDR3 is built from 14 residues. V was clipped by 3 bases and J by 3 bases, with 12 bases between them. Germline CDR1 SGDLS, CDR2 YYNGEE. This CDR3 reads CASSDGTLYYGYTF. The CDR3 nucleotides read TGTGCCAGCAGCGACGGGACTCTATACTATGGCTACACCTTC.

This CDR3 reads CASSSAGQGYGYTF. CDR3 coding DNA: TGTGCCAGCAGCTCCGCCGGACAGGGGTATGGCTACACCTTC. This chain joins TRBV7-6 and TRBJ1-2; 9 nucleotides line up with TRBD1. Germline trimming cut 4 bases from V and 5 bases from J; bases unmatched to any gene: 5. This CDR3 has 14 residues. Germline V gene sequence: CDR1 SGHVS, CDR2 FNYEAQ.

The chain is built from TRBV27 and TRBJ2-2; possible D gene TRBD1, 6 bases. V lost 4 bases, J lost 5 bases, and 11 bases lay in between. Germline CDR1 is MNHEY and CDR2 is SMNVEV (reference sequence). This CDR3 spans 14 amino acids. The CDR3 sequence: CASSSGVRTGELFF. CDR3 nucleotide sequence: TGTGCCAGCAGTTCAGGGGTGAGAACCGGGGAGCTGTTTTTT.

CDR3 nucleotide sequence: TGTGCCACCAGCGATAGGGGGTCTGGCTCCGTCGAGCAGTACTTC. Protein sequence: CATSDRGSGSVEQYF. This chain connects TRBV15 to TRBJ2-7; tentative D call: TRBD1 (6 bases). This CDR3 has 15 amino acids. Germline-derived CDR1 and CDR2 are LNHNV and YYDKDF (reference sequence). The V and J ends lost 5 bases and 6 bases respectively, with 20 bases between them.

The chain couples TRBV3-1 (or the pseudogene TRBV3-2) to TRBJ2-2, with D uncertain. The germline gives CDR1 LGHDT, CDR2 YNNKEL (reference sequence). Trimming pared 3 bases from V and 1 base from J, leaving 6 bases between. The CDR3 has 14 amino acids. The CDR3 region has the DNA TGTGCCAGCAGCCAGGGCTGGAACACCGGGGAGCTGTTTTTT. Translating it yields CASSQGWNTGELFF.

This sequence joins TRBV29-1 and TRBJ1-1, with D tentatively TRBD1 (6 bases). CDR1 and CDR2 from the germline V gene are SQVTM and ANQGSEA. V gave up 3 bases and J gave up 0 bases, with 8 bases separating them. This CDR3 spans 13 amino acids. The CDR3 bases are TGCAGCGTTGAGACAGGCATGAACACTGAAGCTTTCTTT. Protein product: CSVETGMNTEAFF.

This clone was found a few times. The CDR3 loop is CASSSAGGSGPDTQYF. Written as DNA, the CDR3 is TGTGCCAGCAGTTCGGCGGGCGGGAGCGGCCCAGATACGCAGTATTTT. This chain uses TRBV6-2 or TRBV6-3 with TRBJ2-3, with 7 bases matching TRBD2. CDR3 length: 16 amino acids. Germline V lookup: CDR1 MNHEY, CDR2 SVGEGT. J lost 4 bases, V lost 4 bases, and 11 bases had no gene match.

This chain uses TRBV2 with TRBJ2-1; TRBD2 is a possible D gene (5 bases). The V and J ends lost 6 bases and 2 bases respectively, with 5 bases between them. Germline V gene lookup returns CDR1 SNHLY and CDR2 FYNNEI. The CDR3 length is 12 residues. The CDR3 DNA reads as TGTGCCAGCAGCGGGACCTACAATGAGCAGTTCTTC. This codes for CASSGTYNEQFF.

V gene TRBV5-4 combines with J gene TRBJ2-1, with TRBD1 matching over 9 bases. The junction had 14 bases not matched to a gene; V was cut back by 4 bases and J by 9 bases. This CDR3 spans 16 amino acids. Germline V gene sequence: CDR1 SGHNT, CDR2 YYREEE (reference sequence). The CDR3 coding sequence is TGTGCCAGCAGCCCCCGGGACAGGGCGCTTCTGGGTGAGCAGTTCTTC. It yields the protein CASSPRDRALLGEQFF.

J is TRBJ2-7 and V is TRBV18; 7 nucleotides align to TRBD1. Unmatched junction bases numbered 8, after V lost 2 bases and J lost 4 bases. The germline V gene has CDR1 KGHSH and CDR2 LQKENI. The CDR3 is made up of 15 amino acids. The CDR3 nucleotides read TGTGCCAGCTCACCAAACCGGGACAGCCGGTACGAGCAGTACTTC. Its protein is CASSPNRDSRYEQYF.

The chain has TRBV6-4 and TRBJ2-3; D is ambiguous. Trimming pared 5 bases from V and 3 bases from J, leaving 9 bases between. Germline lookup yields CDR1 MRHNA and CDR2 SNTAGT. This CDR3 has 13 amino acids. Written as DNA, the CDR3 is TGTGCCAGCAGTCCCGGGTCGACAGATACGCAGTATTTT. Translating gives CASSPGSTDTQYF.

The chain is built from TRBV6-6 and TRBJ1-5; D possibly corresponds to TRBD1 (6 bases). V lost 4 bases and J 5 bases, leaving 12 bases between the germline ends. CDR3 size: 14 residues. Per germline, CDR1 MNHNY and CDR2 SVGAGI (reference sequence). CDR3 region: CASSFLDRDQPQHF. In nucleotides, the CDR3 is TGTGCCAGCAGTTTCTTGGACAGAGATCAGCCCCAGCATTTT.

V is TRBV18 and J is TRBJ1-1; D is unresolved. The V and J ends lost 1 base and 8 bases respectively, with 11 bases between them. CDR1 is KGHSH, CDR2 LQKENI, per germline. The CDR3 consists of 13 residues. The CDR3 DNA reads as TGTGCCAGCTCACCACGAGATGGTTCCGAAGCTTTCTTT. This encodes CASSPRDGSEAFF. The complete variable domain, with remaining parts taken from reference TRBV18 and TRBJ1-1, reads NAGVMQNPRHLVRRRGQEARLRCSPMKGHSHVYWYRQLPEEGLKFMVYLQKENIIDESGMPKERFSAEFPKEGPSILRIQQVVRGDSAAYFCASSPRDGSEAFFGQGTRLTVV.

The rearrangement links TRBV28 to TRBJ2-2, with D tentatively TRBD2 (6 bases). V lost 2 bases and J 5 bases, leaving 15 bases between the germline ends. The CDR3 has 16 residues. In germline, CDR1 is MDHEN, CDR2 SYDVKM. CDR3 sequence: CASSLMWQGGTGELFF. Here the CDR3 DNA reads TGTGCCAGCAGTTTAATGTGGCAGGGAGGAACCGGGGAGCTGTTTTTT.

This clone has only one observation. The gene calls are TRBV19 and TRBJ1-2, with no clear D. Germline loops: CDR1 LNHDA, CDR2 SQIVND (reference sequence). The CDR3 is 14 residues long. V dropped 6 bases and J dropped 0 bases, with 11 bases sitting between them. CDR3 nucleotide sequence: TGTGCCAGTAGATTCGGGGTGGCTAACTATGGCTACACCTTC. It encodes CASRFGVANYGYTF.

V and J are TRBV9 and TRBJ1-1, with TRBD1 matching over 7 bases. Germline CDR1 is SGDLS and CDR2 is YYNGEE. V was clipped by 4 bases and J by 2 bases; unmatched bases: 5. The CDR3 spans 14 residues. The CDR3 region is CASSRQGENTEAFF. DNA for the CDR3: TGTGCCAGCAGCAGACAGGGAGAAAACACTGAAGCTTTCTTT.

The chain uses TRBV3-1 (or the pseudogene TRBV3-2) and TRBJ2-7; weak D call: TRBD2 (6 bases). The CDR3 contains 14 residues. The germline gives CDR1 LGHDT, CDR2 YNNKEL (reference sequence). The V end was cut by 1 base, the J end by 4 bases, with 11 bases between. The CDR3, as DNA: TGTGCCAGCAGCCAAGCGGGAGCGGGTTACGAGCAGTACTTC. Encoded protein: CASSQAGAGYEQYF.

The chain recombines TRBV21-1 with TRBJ2-1; the table's D call, TRBD2, has no DNA check behind it. TRBV21-1 is a pseudogene. This CDR3 has 18 amino acids. Here the CDR3 DNA reads TGTGCCAGCAGCAAAGGGGCTAGCGGGAGAGGATCCTACAATGAGCAGTTCTTC. It encodes CASSKGASGRGSYNEQFF.

This clone was counted once. The V gene is TRBV18, the J gene TRBJ2-2; 7 nucleotides agree with TRBD1. Germline CDR1 reads KGHSH; CDR2 reads LQKENI. Trimming removed 6 bases from V and 5 bases from J; junction bases left unmatched: 6. This CDR3 contains 14 residues. In DNA form, the CDR3 reads TGTGCCAGCTCTACAGGGGCTCTGACCGGGGAGCTGTTTTTT. Amino acids: CASSTGALTGELFF.

Only one count was recorded for this clone. This sequence joins TRBV19 and TRBJ1-5; D uncertain. Trimming took 6 bases from V and 1 from J, leaving 16 bases between them. There are 16 residues in the CDR3. CDR1 and CDR2 (germline): LNHDA, SQIVND (reference sequence). This chain's CDR3 is CASRRGDSGSNQPQHF. In nucleotides, the CDR3 is TGTGCCAGTAGGCGAGGCGATTCGGGGAGCAATCAGCCCCAGCATTTT.

The chain links TRBV7-8 to TRBJ2-5; 16 bases are shared with TRBD2. This CDR3 spans 19 amino acids. Germline loops: CDR1 SGHVS, CDR2 FQNEAQ. The V segment lost 5 bases and the J segment 4 bases; nucleotides outside the gene matches: 13. DNA for the CDR3: TGTGCCAGCAGCAGCTATTCCGGGACTAGCGGGAGGGCCCGAGAGACCCAGTACTTC. Residues: CASSSYSGTSGRARETQYF.